The rows below give T cell receptor beta chains drawn from one sample of a study of blood T cell repertoires in COVID-19. This table comes from immunoSEQ multiplex PCR, and its TCRdb copy is limited to in-frame clones, with some not included. The table lists more than 50,000 clones, around 67% of them singletons, with around 14% in the top ten. Sequencing was carried out using peripheral blood. These receptors all come from a woman in her 70s with acute or convalescent COVID-19. CDR3s include the opening cysteine and the closing phenylalanine or tryptophan. D genes are given only for firm matches. Only some rows state a clone size, as once, few, many or a class for expanded clones.

>TRBD2|-|TRBV18|TRBJ2-2
CASSPPGLAGTGELFF
TGTGCCAGCTCACCTCCGGGACTAGCGGGCACCGGGGAGCTGTTTTTT
>-|-|TRBV27|TRBJ1-6
CASSLYPRRGLGSPLHF
TGTGCCAGCAGTCTTTACCCGAGGCGGGGCCTTGGTTCACCCCTCCACTTT
>-|many|TRBV21-1|TRBJ1-1
CASSPGGSAFF
TGTGCCAGCAGTCCCGGGGGGTCTGCTTTCTTT
>-|-|TRBV5-1|TRBJ1-2
CASTHGVFNYGYTF
TGCGCCAGCACCCACGGGGTGTTTAACTATGGCTACACCTTC
>-|-|TRBV7-3|TRBJ1-5
CASSFAPGQPQHF
TGTGCCAGCAGTTTTGCCCCAGGTCAGCCCCAGCATTTT
>TRBD1|-|TRBV7-9|TRBJ1-6
CASTSLRDSNSPLHF
TGTGCCAGCACCTCTCTCCGGGACAGTAATTCACCCCTCCACTTT
>-|few|TRBV5-6|TRBJ1-4
CASSSVDRQNEKLFF
TGTGCCAGCAGCTCGGTCGACAGGCAGAATGAAAAACTGTTTTTT
>TRBD2|-|TRBV20-1|TRBJ2-1
CSASSSGRAYNEQFF
TGCAGTGCTAGTAGTAGCGGGCGGGCCTACAATGAGCAGTTCTTC
>-|few|TRBV4-2|TRBJ1-1
CASSLRVSTEAFF
TGTGCCAGCAGCCTCAGGGTGAGCACTGAAGCTTTCTTT
>TRBD1|-|TRBV6-6|TRBJ2-1
CASSKGQGAVNEQFF
TGTGCCAGCAGTAAGGGACAGGGGGCGGTCAATGAGCAGTTCTTC
>-|once|TRBV7-3|TRBJ2-1
CASSLGGRTYNEQFF
TGTGCCAGCAGCTTAGGCGGTAGGACCTACAATGAGCAGTTCTTC
>-|-|TRBV7-3|TRBJ2-5
CASSWRETQYF
TGTGCCAGCAGCTGGAGAGAGACCCAGTACTTC
>TRBD1|-|TRBV12-5|TRBJ1-3
CASGFTGVSGNTIYF
TGTGCTAGTGGTTTTACAGGGGTCTCTGGAAACACCATATATTTT
>-|-|TRBV2|TRBJ1-2
CASSLLMTNYGYTF
TGTGCCAGCAGCCTATTAATGACTAACTATGGCTACACCTTC
>-|-|TRBV19|TRBJ1-2
CASSIKGGPNYGYTF
TGTGCCAGTAGTATCAAGGGAGGACCTAACTATGGCTACACCTTC
>-|once|TRBV9|TRBJ2-5
CASSVALGVQETQYF
TGTGCCAGCAGCGTAGCTTTAGGAGTACAAGAGACCCAGTACTTC
>TRBD1|-|TRBV19|TRBJ1-1
CASIVTGGADTEAFF
TGTGCCAGTATAGTCACAGGGGGCGCGGACACTGAAGCTTTCTTT
>TRBD1|-|TRBV5-1|TRBJ1-4
CASSPGTGGIEKLFF
TGCGCCAGCAGCCCCGGGACAGGGGGGATTGAAAAACTGTTTTTT
>-|once|TRBV19|TRBJ2-5
CASMTPGLQETQYF
TGTGCCAGTATGACGCCGGGACTCCAAGAGACCCAGTACTTC
>TRBD1|few|TRBV18|TRBJ1-1
CASSLDRLNTEAFF
TGTGCCAGCTCACTGGACAGGCTTAACACTGAAGCTTTCTTT
>TRBD1|-|TRBV10-1|TRBJ2-7
CASRPQVRGHNHEQYF
TGCGCCAGCAGACCCCAAGTGAGGGGGCATAACCACGAGCAGTACTTC
>TRBD2|few|TRBV6-1|TRBJ2-3
CASSVILAGGLDTQYF
TGTGCCAGCAGTGTTATACTAGCGGGGGGGCTAGATACGCAGTATTTT
>-|-|TRBV7-3|TRBJ1-6
CASSLRPPGQASSELHF
TGTGCCAGCAGCTTACGTCCCCCGGGACAAGCCTCCTCGGAACTCCACTTT
>-|-|TRBV5-1|TRBJ2-6
CASSSSKGSIGANVLTF
TGCGCCAGCAGCTCGTCTAAGGGGTCGATTGGGGCCAACGTCCTGACTTTC
>-|-|TRBV5-1|TRBJ1-2
CASSLLAGPNYGYTF
TGCGCCAGCAGCTTGTTGGCAGGGCCTAACTATGGCTACACCTTC
>-|-|TRBV9|TRBJ1-6
CASSVGGDNSPLHF
TGTGCCAGCAGCGTAGGAGGAGATAATTCACCCCTCCACTTT
>-|-|TRBV19|TRBJ2-3
CASQTGPSTDTQYF
TGTGCCAGCCAAACAGGGCCTAGCACAGATACGCAGTATTTT
>TRBD2|-|TRBV9|TRBJ2-5
CASSSTRGGRVETQYF
TGTGCCAGCAGCTCAACTCGGGGGGGCCGAGTCGAGACCCAGTACTTC
>TRBD1|-|TRBV7-9|TRBJ2-1
CASSLTYRGRNEQFF
TGTGCCAGCAGCTTAACCTACAGGGGCAGAAATGAGCAGTTCTTC